Reported below is one T cell receptor beta chain. This sample stems from a study of cytotoxic CD8 clonotypes in ibrutinib-treated CLL. V trimming: 4 bases; J trimming: 3 bases; junction bases outside the gene matches: 6. Per germline, CDR1 MDHEN and CDR2 SYDVKM. This CDR3 has 14 residues. The repertoire was sequenced with immunoSEQ multiplex PCR; TCRdb's copy has only in-frame clones and lacks some. The sample has around 24,000 clones; around four fifths are singletons. The clonotype comes from a human donor with chronic lymphocytic leukemia. The sample here was PBMCs, taken before ibrutinib treatment. This chain connects TRBV28 to TRBJ2-7, with 7 nucleotides matching TRBD1. The CDR3 loop reads CASSSPGQIYEQYF. Here the CDR3 DNA reads TGTGCCAGCAGTTCCCCGGGACAGATCTACGAGCAGTACTTC.